This is a list of T cell receptor beta chains from one sample in a study of vaccination and CD4 T cells after COVID-19. MiXCR, applied by TCRdb to the PCR reads, yields one record per CDR3 protein. The sample has about 28,000 distinct CDR3 sequences; 45% to 60% are singletons. Sequences were derived from CD4+ T cells from blood, sampled about 7 months after SARS-CoV-2 vaccination. The receptors were gathered from a human donor who had recovered from COVID-19. Each CDR3 is given with its conserved first and last residue. A D gene is named only where the DNA matches it firmly. Clone size is given for some rows only: seen once, a few or many times, or a class if the clone is expanded.

CASTGQGWTGELFF,TGTGCCAGCACCGGACAGGGGTGGACCGGGGAGCTGTTTTTT,TRBD1,-,TRBJ2-2,TRBV11-1
CASSARRAGDEQYF,TGTGCCAGCAGCGCCCGGAGGGCCGGGGACGAGCAGTACTTC,-,few,TRBJ2-7,TRBV7-6
CASSSLGQATDTQYF,TGTGCCAGCAGTAGTCTCGGGCAGGCTACAGATACGCAGTATTTT,-,-,TRBJ2-3,TRBV6-4
CASRERRRGYEQYF,TGTGCCAGCCGCGAGCGTCGGCGGGGATACGAGCAGTACTTC,-,-,TRBJ2-7,TRBV11-1
CASSRLGPLAGPAGEQYF,TGTGCCAGCAGCAGACTCGGGCCCCTAGCGGGACCTGCGGGGGAGCAGTACTTC,TRBD2,-,TRBJ2-7,TRBV6-1
CSADLVPGGTSAYEQYF,TGCAGTGCCGACCTTGTTCCGGGAGGTACTTCAGCCTACGAGCAGTACTTC,TRBD2,-,TRBJ2-7,TRBV20-1
CASKVQGPGNTIYF,TGTGCCAGCAAAGTACAGGGCCCTGGAAACACCATATATTTT,-,-,TRBJ1-3,TRBV6-1
CASRPAGGSYEQYF,TGTGCCAGCAGGCCAGCGGGAGGCTCCTACGAGCAGTACTTC,TRBD2,-,TRBJ2-7,TRBV7-3
CASTIIRGLGYTF,TGTGCCAGCACAATAATCAGGGGTCTTGGCTACACCTTC,-,-,TRBJ1-2,TRBV28
CSGLKRESVDTQYF,TGCAGTGGGCTAAAGCGGGAATCTGTTGATACGCAGTATTTT,TRBD2,-,TRBJ2-3,TRBV20-1
CASSLKGGKNIQYF,TGTGCCAGCAGCTTAAAGGGGGGTAAAAACATTCAGTACTTC,-,-,TRBJ2-4,TRBV7-8
CASRYGAVGEQFF,TGTGCCAGCAGGTATGGAGCGGTTGGAGAGCAGTTCTTC,-,-,TRBJ2-1,TRBV6-1
CSAINSGTEALF,TGCAGTGCAATCAATAGTGGGACTGAAGCTCTCTTT,-,-,TRBJ1-1,TRBV20-1
CATQRPGRSNQPQHF,TGTGCCACCCAACGCCCAGGGCGCAGCAATCAGCCCCAGCATTTT,-,-,TRBJ1-5,TRBV28
CASSLSGWIRSSYEQYF,TGTGCCAGCAGCTTATCTGGGTGGATTAGGTCCTCCTACGAGCAGTACTTC,-,-,TRBJ2-7,TRBV7-8
CASSIRFNQPQHF,TGTGCCAGCTCAATCCGGTTCAATCAGCCCCAGCATTTT,-,-,TRBJ1-5,TRBV2
CSARGTSGRYPYEQYF,TGCAGTGCTAGGGGGACTAGCGGACGCTACCCCTACGAGCAGTACTTC,TRBD2,-,TRBJ2-7,TRBV20-1
CASSLSKLETQYF,TGTGCCAGCAGTTTATCTAAGCTGGAGACCCAGTACTTC,-,-,TRBJ2-5,TRBV28
CSAIENGVGELFF,TGCAGTGCTATTGAAAATGGGGTCGGGGAGCTGTTTTTT,-,-,TRBJ2-2,TRBV20-1
CASSRTSGRVGGNEQFF,TGTGCCAGCAGCCGGACTAGCGGGAGGGTGGGTGGCAATGAGCAGTTCTTC,TRBD2,-,TRBJ2-1,TRBV7-8
CASTWGRGETQYF,TGTGCCAGCACCTGGGGTAGGGGAGAGACCCAGTACTTC,-,-,TRBJ2-5,TRBV7-9
CAWSVTGVNQPQHF,TGTGCCTGGAGTGTAACGGGGGTCAATCAGCCCCAGCATTTT,-,-,TRBJ1-5,TRBV30
CASSGSQGRTHSTDTQYF,TGTGCCAGTAGTGGCAGTCAGGGACGGACTCATAGCACAGATACGCAGTATTTT,-,few,TRBJ2-3,TRBV19
CASRPPPGLTDTQYF,TGTGCCAGCAGGCCCCCCCCTGGGCTCACAGATACGCAGTATTTT,-,-,TRBJ2-3,TRBV28
CASSYSTYNEQFF,TGTGCCAGCAGTTACTCTACCTACAATGAGCAGTTCTTC,-,-,TRBJ2-1,TRBV6-5
CASSAKGQGRQPQHF,TGTGCCAGCAGTGCGAAAGGGCAGGGTAGGCAGCCCCAGCATTTT,-,-,TRBJ1-5,TRBV28
CASSLNQGAEGYTF,TGTGCCAGCAGCTTAAACCAGGGGGCGGAAGGCTACACCTTC,TRBD1,few,TRBJ1-2,TRBV7-9
CSASLPDGLQETQYF,TGCAGTGCTAGCCTACCTGACGGATTACAAGAGACCCAGTACTTC,-,few,TRBJ2-5,TRBV20-1
CASSLQNTEAFF,TGTGCCAGCAGCCTCCAGAACACTGAAGCTTTCTTT,-,few,TRBJ1-1,TRBV7-2
CASSQAWLAAEDTQYF,TGCGCCAGCAGCCAAGCTTGGCTAGCGGCGGAGGATACGCAGTATTTT,TRBD2,-,TRBJ2-3,TRBV4-3
CASSARDRFTEAFF,TGTGCCAGCAGCGCCAGGGACAGGTTCACTGAAGCTTTCTTT,TRBD1,-,TRBJ1-1,TRBV7-9
CSAKHRAVNQPQHF,TGCAGTGCAAAACACAGGGCTGTCAATCAGCCCCAGCATTTT,-,-,TRBJ1-5,TRBV20-1
CATSRLAAGRSADTQYF,TGTGCCACCAGCAGGTTAGCGGCGGGGCGGAGTGCAGATACGCAGTATTTT,-,-,TRBJ2-3,TRBV15